The rows below give T cell receptor beta chains drawn from one sample of a study of spatial heterogeneity in lung cancer. MiXCR, run by TCRdb on the 5' RACE reads, gives a single entry per CDR3 protein. Of approximately 25,000 distinct CDR3 sequences in the sample, over 6% are singletons; the top ten hold 13% to 15%. Specimen: PBMCs, collected at surgery. These receptors came from a male donor with early-stage non-small cell lung cancer. Both conserved end residues are part of each CDR3. Fields, in order: D gene, J gene, V gene, clone size, CDR3 protein, CDR3 DNA. The D gene is left open where the match is weak. Clone size is stated in some rows and not others, as once, few, many or a class when expanded.

-	TRBJ2-2	TRBV20-1	many	CSASRRGRTTGELFF	TGCAGTGCTAGCAGGCGGGGAAGGACCACCGGGGAGCTGTTTTTT
-	TRBJ2-3	TRBV20-1	many	CSASPPDWYTDTQYF	TGCAGTGCTTCCCCCCCGGACTGGTACACAGATACGCAGTATTTT
-	TRBJ2-1	TRBV20-1	many	CSLEGADEQFF	TGCAGTTTAGAAGGGGCGGATGAGCAGTTCTTC
TRBD2	TRBJ2-1	TRBV5-5	few	CASTSHLRPSGNEQFF	TGTGCCAGCACCTCCCACCTGAGGCCTAGCGGCAATGAGCAGTTCTTC
-	TRBJ2-5	TRBV5-1	many	CASSLAPTQETQYF	TGCGCCAGCAGCTTGGCCCCGACCCAAGAGACCCAGTACTTC
-	TRBJ1-3	TRBV6-1	many	CASSESAAGSGNTIYF	TGTGCCAGCAGTGAATCCGCGGCAGGCTCTGGAAACACCATATATTTT
-	TRBJ1-1	TRBV18	many	CASSPRAQEGTEAFF	TGTGCCAGCTCACCACGAGCGCAGGAGGGCACTGAAGCTTTCTTT
TRBD2	TRBJ2-5	TRBV6-5	-	CASSYSGGGLETQYF	TGTGCCAGCAGTTACTCCGGGGGGGGGCTAGAGACCCAGTACTTC
TRBD2	TRBJ2-1	TRBV29-1	-	CSVVGGGRATYNEQFF	TGCAGCGTTGTCGGTGGCGGGAGGGCCACCTACAATGAGCAGTTCTTC
-	TRBJ1-2	TRBV7-2	-	CASSLNMRDGYTF	TGTGCCAGCAGCTTAAATATGAGGGATGGCTACACCTTC
TRBD1	TRBJ2-2	TRBV6-1	few	CASNRRQGYTGELFF	TGTGCCAGCAACCGGAGACAGGGATATACCGGGGAGCTGTTTTTT
-	TRBJ2-1	TRBV9	many	CASSVGQGGNEQFF	TGTGCCAGCAGCGTAGGTCAGGGGGGGAATGAGCAGTTCTTC
-	TRBJ1-1	TRBV10-1	few	CASSIGTNTEAFF	TGCGCCAGCAGTATCGGAACGAACACTGAAGCTTTCTTT
TRBD2	TRBJ2-5	TRBV4-1	many	CASSPSPGLAGEETQYF	TGCGCCAGCAGCCCCAGCCCGGGACTAGCGGGAGAAGAGACCCAGTACTTC
TRBD1	TRBJ2-2	TRBV6-1	many	CASIPLGRTGNTGELFF	TGTGCCAGCATTCCTTTGGGAAGGACAGGGAACACCGGGGAGCTGTTTTTT
-	TRBJ2-7	TRBV10-3	-	CAIRGGPQIEQYF	TGTGCCATCAGGGGGGGACCCCAAATCGAGCAGTACTTC
-	TRBJ2-7	TRBV4-2	-	CASSHGEEYEQYF	TGTGCCAGCAGCCACGGCGAGGAGTACGAGCAGTACTTC
TRBD2	TRBJ2-7	TRBV6-5	many	CASSLTSGRSYEQYF	TGTGCCAGCAGTTTGACTAGCGGGAGATCCTACGAGCAGTACTTC
-	TRBJ2-3	TRBV28	many	CATRGLADTQYF	TGTGCCACCCGAGGGCTGGCAGATACGCAGTATTTT
TRBD1	TRBJ1-6	TRBV11-2	-	CASSPTPGTGNSPLHF	TGTGCCAGCAGCCCTACCCCCGGGACAGGGAATTCACCCCTCCACTTT
TRBD1	TRBJ2-1	TRBV6-2/TRBV6-3	few	CASSYPGGNEQFF	TGTGCCAGCAGTTACCCAGGGGGAAATGAGCAGTTCTTC
TRBD2	TRBJ2-1	TRBV11-3	many	CASSLGGLEREQFF	TGTGCCAGCAGCTTAGGGGGACTAGAAAGGGAGCAGTTCTTC
-	TRBJ2-1	TRBV14	many	CASSPGSHNEQFF	TGTGCCAGCAGCCCGGGGTCTCACAATGAGCAGTTCTTC
TRBD2	TRBJ2-3	TRBV20-1	few	CSAPPGGRGEDTQYF	TGCAGTGCTCCGCCGGGCGGGAGAGGCGAAGATACGCAGTATTTT
-	TRBJ1-3	TRBV25-1	many	CASRSFSGNTIYF	TGTGCCAGCAGGAGTTTCTCTGGAAACACCATATATTTT
-	TRBJ1-3	TRBV15	medium-sized	CATSRAGSGNTIYF	TGTGCCACCAGCAGAGCAGGGTCTGGAAACACCATATATTTT
TRBD1	TRBJ2-6	TRBV5-1	medium-sized	CASSSRTGGFSGANVLTF	TGCGCCAGCAGCTCAAGGACAGGGGGCTTCTCTGGGGCCAACGTCCTGACTTTC
-	TRBJ2-4	TRBV7-9	-	CASSLFDERGNIQYF	TGTGCCAGCAGCTTATTCGACGAGAGGGGAAACATTCAGTACTTC
TRBD1	TRBJ1-1	TRBV4-1	many	CASSPLTGVDTEAFF	TGCGCCAGCAGCCCATTGACAGGGGTAGACACTGAAGCTTTCTTT
-	TRBJ1-6	TRBV27	many	CASSSKGPSSYNSPLHF	TGTGCCAGCAGTTCAAAGGGACCCAGCTCCTATAATTCACCCCTCCACTTT
TRBD2	TRBJ2-3	TRBV5-6	-	CASSLGTSPVTDTQYF	TGTGCCAGCAGCTTGGGGACTAGCCCCGTCACAGATACGCAGTATTTT
-	TRBJ2-6	TRBV5-1	-	CASGSASSGANVLTF	TGCGCCAGCGGTAGCGCTAGCTCTGGGGCCAACGTCCTGACTTTC
TRBD1	TRBJ2-1	TRBV2	many	CASSNDRVGTYNEQFF	TGTGCCAGCAGCAATGACAGGGTAGGGACCTACAATGAGCAGTTCTTC
-	TRBJ1-1	TRBV4-3	few	CASSQVGRLANEAFF	TGCGCCAGCAGCCAAGTTGGCCGGTTGGCAAATGAAGCTTTCTTT
TRBD2	TRBJ2-1	TRBV24-1	many	CATSAPGGLAGVYEQFF	TGTGCCACCAGTGCCCCCGGGGGACTAGCGGGAGTCTATGAGCAGTTCTTC
TRBD1	TRBJ2-3	TRBV6-1	-	CASRTGGGHDTQYF	TGTGCCAGCAGGACAGGGGGCGGACATGATACGCAGTATTTT
-	TRBJ2-1	TRBV11-2	many	CASSLAWEQFF	TGTGCCAGCAGCTTAGCGTGGGAGCAGTTCTTC
TRBD1	TRBJ2-4	TRBV5-1	many	CASSLGGTGYNIQYF	TGCGCCAGCAGCTTGGGCGGGACAGGGTACAACATTCAGTACTTC
TRBD2	TRBJ2-1	TRBV30	many	CAWSVRGELLF	TGTGCCTGGAGTGTACGGGGGGAACTCCTCTTC
-	TRBJ1-2	TRBV5-1	many	CASSLNRDGYTF	TGCGCCAGCAGCTTAAACAGGGATGGCTACACCTTC
-	TRBJ2-5	TRBV6-5	many	CASYSGAGHQETQYF	TGTGCCTCCTACTCAGGCGCAGGCCACCAAGAGACCCAGTACTTC
-	TRBJ1-5	TRBV20-1	many	CSARVTGRMNNQPQHF	TGCAGTGCTAGAGTCACAGGGAGGATGAACAATCAGCCCCAGCATTTT
TRBD1	TRBJ2-5	TRBV12-3/TRBV12-4	few	CASNVGQGGWETQYF	TGTGCCTCTAATGTCGGACAGGGTGGTTGGGAGACCCAGTACTTC
-	TRBJ2-7	TRBV20-1	many	CSAVGADYYEQYF	TGCAGTGCAGTCGGAGCGGATTACTACGAGCAGTACTTC
-	TRBJ1-1	TRBV20-1	many	CSAREGGSTEAFF	TGCAGTGCTAGGGAGGGGGGTAGCACTGAAGCTTTCTTT
-	TRBJ2-1	TRBV9	many	CASRGSSYNEQFF	TGTGCCAGCAGGGGAAGCTCCTACAATGAGCAGTTCTTC
-	TRBJ2-4	TRBV28	-	CASSGFSKNIQYF	TGTGCCAGCAGTGGGTTTTCCAAAAACATTCAGTACTTC
TRBD1	TRBJ1-1	TRBV5-1	many	CASSLGGGTTEAFF	TGCGCCAGCAGCTTAGGGGGCGGCACCACTGAAGCTTTCTTT
TRBD1	TRBJ2-2	TRBV10-3	many	CAISEGRTGGTGELFF	TGTGCCATCAGTGAGGGTCGGACAGGGGGCACCGGGGAGCTGTTTTTT
TRBD2	TRBJ2-1	TRBV20-1	medium-sized	CSARRLAGNEQFF	TGCAGTGCCCGAAGACTAGCAGGTAATGAGCAGTTCTTC
-	TRBJ1-1	TRBV5-1	many	CASSLAFTNTEAFF	TGCGCCAGCAGCTTGGCCTTTACGAACACTGAAGCTTTCTTT
TRBD2	TRBJ2-1	TRBV6-5	-	CASRLAGGNEQFF	TGTGCCAGTCGACTAGCGGGAGGAAATGAGCAGTTCTTC
-	TRBJ1-2	TRBV6-5	many	CASSLDRSPYGYTF	TGTGCCAGCAGCCTCGACAGGTCTCCCTATGGCTACACCTTC